This T cell receptor beta chain was found in a study of cytomegalovirus exposure and HLA in healthy donors (TCRdb year 2017). As for the study more broadly: According to a later analysis, one platform produced both the 100 to 150 validation repertoires and the 730 or so repertoires of the first cohort. To predict cytomegalovirus infection status, the study combined high-throughput TCR immunosequencing, statistical association of individual TCRs with disease status, and machine learning. In addition to the first cohort of roughly 700 subjects, a separate validation cohort of approximately 120 different subjects was used. The study aimed to test whether signatures of past pathogen exposure could be identified by cataloging public T cell receptors. Findings and caveats that apply to the study as a whole: The validation cohort had no HLA typing available for a later analysis, so co-occurrence within that cohort was assessed over all 120 or so repertoires. The classifier was reported to diagnose cytomegalovirus status with high specificity and sensitivity in both the original and validation cohorts. A later analysis found that TCRs clustered in the first cohort also tended to co-occur in the 120 validation repertoires, with 94% of cluster scores above 0. Three of the identified cytomegalovirus-associated TCR beta chains were confirmed in vitro to be specific for cytomegalovirus antigens. Most TCR sequences were observed very rarely across donors, whereas some public TCRs were present in many individuals. The study listed 150 to 200 TCR beta chains as associated with cytomegalovirus. The authors suggested that the approach could potentially be extended to other disease states and immunological phenotypes.

As for this clone: The antigen this receptor binds is unknown. No qualities accompany the bases; no much larger clone lies one base away.

The donors belonged to the validation cohort of around 120 subjects, which was separate from the approximately 610-subject first cohort. To prepare the library, the immunoSEQ multiplex PCR assay was applied. As for how the authors treated the data: To diagnose cytomegalovirus status from the catalog of TCR beta chain sequences, a statistical classification framework was built. The clones in this table, taken by TCRdb from immuneACCESS, are in-frame only. Not every clone is retained; where verified, under half of the shortfall comes from an unresolved V gene, and the cause of the rest is unknown. Clone size and V and J calls were adopted from that table, with D and trimming inferred from the DNA. This sample comprises about 170,000 clones, less than 90% of them detected only once. The ten largest clones add up to approximately 5% of the sample. Spanning cysteine to phenylalanine, the CDR3 consists of 18 amino acids. Here the CDR3 DNA is all that survives: 54 bases in frame from base 1. V loses 1 base, J loses 0 bases, and the germline ends lie 13 bases apart. For CDR1 and CDR2, the germline V gene lists SGHTA and FQGNSA.

The receptor was isolated from a woman in her twenties or thirties in good health and CMV-seronegative. What was sequenced was PBMCs. Recombination joined TRBV7-2 with TRBJ2-6, with the D gene too uncertain to name. The CDR3 reads CASSLVGTKHSGANVLTF. The bases are TGTGCCAGCAGCTTAGTGGGCACCAAACACTCTGGGGCCAACGTCCTGACTTTC.